This TCR beta chain was documented in a study of early T cells in non-severe SARS-CoV-2 infection. Attached unique molecular identifiers marked individual cDNA molecules. TCRdb re-analysed the 5' RACE reads in MiXCR, keeping a single row per CDR3 protein. The table includes tens of thousands of distinct CDR3 sequences, about 12% detected once. This clonotype was counted ten times or more. Trimming at V came to 5 bases and at J to 0 bases, leaving 13 bases not matched to a gene. Germline V gives CDR1 SGHTA, CDR2 FQGNSA. CDR3 length equals 17 residues. The source material was whole blood. The receptor's source is an adult who was a healthcare worker with PCR-confirmed SARS-CoV-2 infection or an uninfected control (not recorded which). The rearrangement joins TRBV7-2 to TRBJ2-7, with 7 positions matching TRBD1. The CDR3 DNA follows: TGTGCCAGCAGCCCCGAACCCGTGAGGGGGCCCTCCTACGAGCAGTACTTC. Translating gives CASSPEPVRGPSYEQYF.